One sample yielded the 25 T cell receptor beta chains listed below, sequenced in a study of T cell repertoires in cytomegalovirus infection. One entry per CDR3 protein results from TCRdb running MiXCR on the reads. The table includes under 150,000 distinct CDR3 sequences, 8.8% detected once. The source material was PBMCs. The source of these receptors is a human donor in good health (CMV status not recorded). Some clones in this sample may be carry-over from other donors' samples.

At least ten counts were recorded for this clonotype. The chain employs TRBV7-2 and TRBJ2-1; D is ambiguous. The ends were cut back, 5 bases at V and 9 bases at J, with 14 bases in the middle. Germline V gives CDR1 SGHTA, CDR2 FQGNSA. This CDR3 has 13 amino acids. The CDR3 sequence: CASSRGYPIEQFF. The CDR3 nucleotides read TGTGCCAGCAGCCGTGGCTACCCTATTGAGCAGTTCTTC.

Many counts were recorded for this clonotype. The chain carries TRBV12-3 or TRBV12-4 and TRBJ2-4; D is perhaps TRBD1 (6 bases). This CDR3 is 15 amino acids long. Trimming left V 6 bases short and J 7 bases short, with 19 bases between. Written as DNA, the CDR3 is TGTGCCAGCAGATCACTTACGGGACAAGGGAACATTCAGTACTTC. It yields the protein CASRSLTGQGNIQYF.

The table lists this clonotype with many counts. This CDR3 reads CASSQDRRGETQYF. The CDR3 DNA is TGTGCCAGCAGCCAAGATCGACGGGGAGAGACCCAGTACTTC. The chain carries TRBV3-1 and TRBJ2-5, with D tentatively TRBD2 (5 bases). V lost 0 bases to trimming and J lost 4 bases, with 9 bases between them. This CDR3 has 14 residues. Germline CDR1 LGHDT, CDR2 YNNKEL (reference sequence).

This clonotype was recorded a few times. The V call is TRBV5-1, the J call TRBJ2-5, with D uncertain. V gave up 0 bases and J gave up 2 bases, with 8 bases separating them. The germline gives CDR1 SGHRS, CDR2 YFSETQ. The CDR3 length is 14 residues. In nucleotides, the CDR3 is TGCGCCAGCAGCTTGGACAGACCTCAAGAGACCCAGTACTTC. It specifies CASSLDRPQETQYF.

This clonotype came up many times. The rearrangement joins TRBV7-8 to TRBJ1-5; D not certain. V dropped 0 bases and J dropped 0 bases, with 12 bases sitting between them. In germline, CDR1 is SGHVS, CDR2 FQNEAQ. The CDR3 is 17 amino acids. The CDR3 DNA reads as TGTGCCAGCAGCTTAGCGACGGCGGGGATTAGCAATCAGCCCCAGCATTTT. Translated: CASSLATAGISNQPQHF.

This sequence joins TRBV12-3 or TRBV12-4 and TRBJ2-7, with D maybe TRBD1 (5 bases). V lost 3 bases and J 2 bases, leaving 11 bases between the germline ends. The CDR3 runs 14 residues. CDR3 DNA: TGTGCCAGCAGTTTTGACAGTAAACCCTACGAGCAGTACTTC. Translating it yields CASSFDSKPYEQYF.

There are many counts of this clonotype. The J gene is TRBJ2-7, the V gene TRBV7-8; no clear D. This CDR3 is built from 12 residues. V shed 5 bases and J shed 3 bases, with 8 bases lying between them. In germline, CDR1 is SGHVS, CDR2 FQNEAQ. Here the CDR3 reads CASSTLIYEQYF. The DNA for the CDR3 is TGTGCCAGCAGCACCCTGATCTACGAGCAGTACTTC.

This clonotype was detected many times. J is TRBJ1-5 and V is TRBV28; D is ambiguous. Germline CDR1 and CDR2: MDHEN and SYDVKM. V lost 3 bases and J lost 0, with 6 bases in between. This CDR3 comprises 14 residues. This chain's CDR3 is CASSFWGSNQPQHF. CDR3 nucleotide sequence: TGTGCCAGCAGTTTTTGGGGTAGCAATCAGCCCCAGCATTTT.

This clonotype was seen a handful of times. The J gene is TRBJ2-3, the V gene TRBV29-1, with D possibly matching TRBD2 (7 bases). Germline V gene lookup returns CDR1 SQVTM and CDR2 ANQGSEA. The CDR3 covers 16 residues. Trimming cost V 6 bases and J 2 bases, with 21 bases left between them. Here the CDR3 reads CSVQRPRGAATDTQYF. The CDR3 DNA reads TGCAGCGTCCAACGCCCTCGGGGGGCCGCCACAGATACGCAGTATTTT.

The V and J genes are TRBV15 and TRBJ1-6, with D unresolved. Germline V lookup: CDR1 LNHNV, CDR2 YYDKDF (reference sequence). Trimming took off 4 bases at V and 0 bases at J, with 10 bases between the two ends. CDR3 length equals 16 residues. The CDR3 sequence: CATSTSLSSYNSPLHF. The DNA for the CDR3 is TGTGCCACCAGCACTTCGTTAAGCTCCTATAATTCACCCCTCCACTTT.

The CDR3 coding sequence is TGCAGTGCTCTACAGGGGGCGCGGGACGAGCAGTACTTC. Its translation is CSALQGARDEQYF. This chain connects TRBV20-1 to TRBJ2-7; TRBD1 matches at 9 bases. V was pared by 5 bases and J by 5 bases, with 7 bases of the junction left unmatched. CDR1 DFQATT and CDR2 SNEGSKA come from the germline V gene (reference sequence). The CDR3 has 13 amino acids.

This clonotype was picked up many times. The DNA for the CDR3 is TGTGCCAGCAGGCGAGGGACAGGGGGCACTGAAGCTTTCTTT. Translating it yields CASRRGTGGTEAFF. The chain links TRBV5-4 to TRBJ1-1; 11 positions agree with TRBD1. Germline CDR1 is SGHNT and CDR2 is YYREEE (reference sequence). The V gene end was trimmed by 5 bases and the J gene end by 4 bases; junction bases not matched to a gene: 4. The CDR3 is made up of 14 amino acids.

Many counts were recorded for this clonotype. The rearrangement links TRBV12-3 or TRBV12-4 to TRBJ1-1; no clear D gene. Trimming shortened V by 5 bases and J by 2 bases, and 21 bases separated the two germline ends. CDR3 length: 17 amino acids. In DNA, the CDR3 is TGTGCCAGCAGTCCGAATACGGACTGGGGTTCAAACACTGAAGCTTTCTTT. This sequence encodes CASSPNTDWGSNTEAFF.

This clonotype was counted many times. The chain combines TRBV28 with TRBJ1-1; D gene uncertain. Germline V gives CDR1 MDHEN, CDR2 SYDVKM. V was cut by 1 base and J by 3 bases, with 6 bases left in between. This CDR3 comprises 13 residues. Written as DNA, the CDR3 is TGTGCCAGCAGTTTATACGGGGACACTGAAGCTTTCTTT. Protein product: CASSLYGDTEAFF.

At least ten counts were recorded for this clonotype. This chain links TRBV7-3 with TRBJ2-2; D may be TRBD2 (5 bases). Germline CDR1 SGHTA, CDR2 FQGTGA. Trimming removed 5 bases from V and 1 base from J, with 8 bases in between. The CDR3 runs 14 residues. The CDR3: CASSPGKNTGELFF. CDR3 sequence (DNA): TGTGCCAGCAGCCCGGGAAAGAACACCGGGGAGCTGTTTTTT.

This clonotype has a count of ten or more. The rearrangement joins TRBV6-5 to TRBJ2-5; D is unclear. CDR3 length: 13 amino acids. Trimming stripped 7 bases from V and 5 bases from J, with 14 bases between. CDR1 and CDR2 (germline): MNHEY, SVGAGI. DNA for the CDR3: TGTGCCAGCACCAACGGCGGATGGGAGACCCAGTACTTC. It is translated as CASTNGGWETQYF.

This clonotype was seen a few times. The chain has TRBV3-1 and TRBJ1-3; 9 bases align to TRBD1. Trimming removed 3 bases from V and 1 base from J; junction bases left unmatched: 4. Per germline, CDR1 LGHDT and CDR2 YNNKEL (reference sequence). This CDR3 spans 16 amino acids. The CDR3 loop reads CASSHEQGASGNTIYF. The CDR3 DNA is TGTGCCAGCAGCCACGAACAGGGGGCTTCTGGAAACACCATATATTTT. Supplemented by reference TRBV3-1 and TRBJ1-3, the full variable domain reads DTAVSQTPKYLVTQMGNDKSIKCEQNLGHDTMYWYKQDSKKFLKIMFSYNNKELIINETVPNRFSPKSPDKAHLNLHINSLELGDSAVYFCASSHEQGASGNTIYFGEGSWLTVV.

This clonotype was observed many times. Here the CDR3 reads CASSLAGSSTDTQYF. The CDR3, as DNA: TGTGCCAGCTCCCTGGCGGGAAGCTCCACAGATACGCAGTATTTT. The chain is built from TRBV12-3 or TRBV12-4 and TRBJ2-3, with D perhaps TRBD2 (6 bases). V was pared by 8 bases and J by 2 bases, with 17 bases between. This CDR3 comprises 15 residues.

This clonotype was detected ten times or more. The genes are TRBV7-6 and TRBJ2-1, with D possibly TRBD2 on 5 matching bases. The V gene lost 0 bases and the J gene lost 9 bases, with 9 bases spanning the gap. The length of the CDR3 is 13 residues. Per germline, CDR1 SGHVS and CDR2 FNYEAQ. CDR3 sequence: CASSLAGVGEQFF. The CDR3 DNA sequence: TGTGCCAGCAGCTTAGCGGGAGTCGGTGAGCAGTTCTTC.

In the case of this clonotype: A read error may be the cause here, since a much bigger clone is one base away. The V and J genes are TRBV7-6 and TRBJ1-3; 7 nucleotides agree with TRBD1. The CDR3 spans 17 residues. CDR1 and CDR2 from the germline V gene are SGHVS and FNYEAQ. V trimming: 4 bases; J trimming: 5 bases; junction bases outside the gene matches: 14. The CDR3 loop is CASSSVPGQPTRNTIYF. The CDR3 nucleotides are TGTGCCAGCAGCTCAGTACCGGGACAGCCGACTAGAAACACCATATATTTT.

This clonotype was counted ten times or more. V and J are TRBV25-1 and TRBJ2-1, with 7 bases identical to TRBD1. The CDR3 extends over 15 amino acids. Germline V lookup: CDR1 MGHDK, CDR2 SYGVNS. J lost 10 bases, V lost 3 bases, and 12 bases had no gene match. CDR3 amino acids: CASSEPGQQFDEQFF. The DNA for the CDR3 is TGTGCCAGCAGTGAGCCGGGACAGCAGTTTGACGAGCAGTTCTTC.

The rearrangement links TRBV6-5 to TRBJ1-6, with D tentatively TRBD1 (5 bases). The CDR3 runs to 16 residues. The V and J ends lost 4 bases and 1 base respectively, with 11 bases between them. Germline V lookup: CDR1 MNHEY, CDR2 SVGAGI. The DNA of the CDR3 is TGTGCCAGCAGTTTCTCCAGGGCGTCCTATAATTCACCCCTCCACTTT. It specifies CASSFSRASYNSPLHF.

This clonotype has ten or more counts. This chain joins TRBV7-2 and TRBJ1-5, with D possibly TRBD1 on 6 matching bases. Germline lookup yields CDR1 SGHTA and CDR2 FQGNSA. The length of the CDR3 is 16 residues. Trimming stripped 0 bases from V and 7 bases from J, with 16 bases between. CDR3 coding DNA: TGTGCCAGCAGCTTAGCCGGCGTACAGGGTTACCAGCCCCAGCATTTT. Its translation is CASSLAGVQGYQPQHF.

The V call is TRBV6-2 or TRBV6-3, the J call TRBJ1-2; D remains ambiguous. Germline V CDR1 and CDR2: MNHEY, SVGEGT. Trimming stripped 5 bases from V and 5 bases from J, with 6 bases between. The CDR3 is 11 amino acids. CDR3 sequence (DNA): TGTGCCAGCAGTCACAGTTATGGCTACACCTTC. As protein: CASSHSYGYTF.

In nucleotides, the CDR3 is TGTGCCAGCAGTGGTACTCTGAACCGGGAAGAGACCCAGTACTTC. The encoded protein is CASSGTLNREETQYF. The rearrangement uses TRBV2 and TRBJ2-5, with unresolved D. Trimming left V 4 bases short and J 3 bases short, with 15 bases between. The CDR3 extends over 15 amino acids. The germline V gene has CDR1 SNHLY and CDR2 FYNNEI.